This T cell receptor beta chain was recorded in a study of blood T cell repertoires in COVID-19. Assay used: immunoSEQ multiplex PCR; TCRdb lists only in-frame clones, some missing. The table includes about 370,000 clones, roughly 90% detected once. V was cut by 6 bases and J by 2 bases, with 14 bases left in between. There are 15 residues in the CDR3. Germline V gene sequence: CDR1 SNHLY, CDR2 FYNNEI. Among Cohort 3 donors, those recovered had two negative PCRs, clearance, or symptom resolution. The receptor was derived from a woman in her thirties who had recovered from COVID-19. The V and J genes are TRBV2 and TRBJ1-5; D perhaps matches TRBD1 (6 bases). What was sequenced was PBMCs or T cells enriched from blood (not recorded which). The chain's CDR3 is CASRTGGMGNQPQHF. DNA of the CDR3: TGTGCCAGCAGGACGGGGGGCATGGGCAATCAGCCCCAGCATTTT.